The 5 T cell receptor beta chains given below trace back to one sample, sequenced in a study of post-analysis software for immune sequencing data. These receptors are not linked to any known antigen. Study-level points and caveats: Roughly 5 TRBV segments, TRBV5-6, TRBV5-1 and TRBV20-1 among them, were found more frequent in patients than controls.

Unique molecular identifiers had been added to the TCR beta cDNA libraries. TCRdb itself ran the PCR reads through MiXCR, one entry per CDR3 protein. Of about 430,000 distinct CDR3 sequences in the sample, more than 30% were seen once. The sequenced material came from blood. Source of these receptors: a girl aged 2 to 9 with multiple sclerosis.

This chain links TRBV6-6 with TRBJ1-2; TRBD1 might be the D (6 bases). In germline, CDR1 is MNHNY, CDR2 SVGAGI (reference sequence). This CDR3 is built from 12 residues. V gave up 11 bases and J gave up 1 base, with 11 bases separating them. CDR3 region: CAVHRDNYGYTF. The CDR3 DNA follows: TGTGCCGTTCACAGGGATAACTATGGCTACACCTTC.

This rearrangement joins TRBV7-9 to TRBJ1-4, with 8 bases identical to TRBD1. The J segment lost 6 bases and the V segment lost 3 bases, leaving 6 bases of the junction unmatched. The CDR3 is 15 amino acids. CDR1 is SEHNR, CDR2 FQNEAQ, per germline (reference sequence). CDR3 in DNA: TGTGCCAGCAGCTTGCAGGGGGCGCGGGATGAAAAACTGTTTTTT. Encoded protein: CASSLQGARDEKLFF.

For the CDR3, the DNA is TGTGCCAGCAGACTCATGGACACCGGGGAGCTGTTTTTT. Its protein product is CASRLMDTGELFF. The rearrangement uses TRBV25-1 and TRBJ2-2, with no clear D. V was pared by 6 bases and J by 3 bases, with 8 bases between. This CDR3 contains 13 residues. Germline V gene data show CDR1 as MGHDK and CDR2 as SYGVNS.

In its sample, this clonotype was seen a few times. The chain is built from TRBV27 and TRBJ2-1, with D unresolved. Germline V lookup: CDR1 MNHEY, CDR2 SMNVEV (reference sequence). The CDR3 is made up of 15 amino acids. V gave up 4 bases and J gave up 0 bases, with 10 bases separating them. The CDR3 reads CASSSALRSYNEQFF. DNA for the CDR3: TGTGCCAGCAGTTCGGCCCTCCGCTCCTACAATGAGCAGTTCTTC.

The genes are TRBV2 and TRBJ2-1; the D call may be TRBD1 or TRBD2 (8 bases each). There are 18 residues in the CDR3. Trimming took off 0 bases at V and 4 bases at J, with 19 bases between the two ends. Germline V gene lookup returns CDR1 SNHLY and CDR2 FYNNEI. As DNA, the CDR3 is TGTGCCAGCAGTGAAGCGTTCGGACAGGGACTAGAATACAATGAGCAGTTCTTC. This translates into CASSEAFGQGLEYNEQFF. Supplemented by reference TRBV2 and TRBJ2-1, the full variable domain reads EPEVTQTPSHQVTQMGQEVILRCVPISNHLYFYWYRQILGQKVEFLVSFYNNEISEKSEIFDDQFSVERPDGSNFTLKIRSTKLEDSAMYFCASSEAFGQGLEYNEQFFGPGTRLTVL.